The entry below describes one T cell receptor beta chain. The antigen is unknown. This CDR3 contains 12 residues. Trimming at V came to 8 bases and at J to 7 bases, leaving 5 bases not matched to a gene. The germline V gene encodes CDR1 MGHRA and CDR2 YSYEKL. The entry originates in a study of CD8 T cells in Susac syndrome. Study-wide points: Regarding the TCR sequencing and HLA analysis, the study admitted that a relatively small number of individuals were involved.

CD8+ and CD4+ blood T cells underwent TCR beta sequencing. Through negative isolation, CD4+ and CD8+ T cells were obtained, while TEMRA cells were enriched using FACS. Reverse transcription of roughly 0.45 to 1 ug RNA used random hexamers. Each CDR3 protein gets one entry after TCRdb re-called the immunoSEQ multiplex PCR reads with MiXCR. The table lists 130,000 or so distinct CDR3 sequences, 75% to 90% of them singletons. Specimen: CD8+ T cells from PBMCs. This chain links TRBV4-1 with TRBJ1-2; 9 bases match TRBD1. The sequence came from a human donor with multiple sclerosis. DNA for the CDR3: TGCGCCAGCCACGGGACAGGGTCTGGCTACACCTTC. This codes for CASHGTGSGYTF.